This entry features one TCR beta chain sequence. Its antigen is as yet unknown. The data belong to a study of cytomegalovirus exposure and HLA in healthy donors. The CDR3 is 12 amino acids. Germline V CDR1 and CDR2: SGHDT, YYEEEE. V trimming: 7 bases; J trimming: 1 base; junction bases outside the gene matches: 0. General study results and limits: Most TCR sequences were rare, but some public TCRs occurred in many donors. The study put 150 to 200 TCR beta chains on its list as cytomegalovirus-associated. Available immune exposure information was restricted to CMV serostatus only.

Use of 60 Vbeta and 13 Jbeta primers characterized the PCR. The data were produced by immunoSEQ multiplex PCR, yet TCRdb's version contains in-frame clones alone and is incomplete. The sample has 130,000 to 150,000 clones, about 80% seen once. The sequenced sample was PBMCs. This chain connects TRBV5-6 to TRBJ2-3, with 7 bases identical to TRBD2. The receptor was derived from a man aged 25 to 40 in good health and CMV-seropositive. The CDR3 DNA is TGTGCCAGCCGGGGGGGCACAGATACGCAGTATTTT. Translating gives CASRGGTDTQYF.